A single sample is the source of the 32 T cell receptor beta chains below, sequenced in a study of blood T cell repertoires in COVID-19. Profiled with immunoSEQ multiplex PCR; TCRdb holds only in-frame clones, not every one. The sample yields 140,000 to 150,000 clones, approximately 81% seen once. Material for sequencing was peripheral blood. The receptors shown here come from a human donor in a cohort sampled during active COVID-19.

V is TRBV7-2 and J is TRBJ2-3; maybe TRBD2 (5 bases). This CDR3 region has 12 residues. V was clipped by 5 bases and J by 5 bases, with 8 bases between them. Germline lookup yields CDR1 SGHTA and CDR2 FQGNSA. CDR3 amino acids: CASSRGGDTQYF. Written as DNA, the CDR3 is TGTGCCAGCAGCCGGGGTGGAGATACGCAGTATTTT.

V gene TRBV11-2 combines with J gene TRBJ2-1, with D possibly being TRBD1 (5 bases). The V and J ends lost 3 bases and 5 bases respectively, with 11 bases between them. The CDR3 has 14 amino acids. Germline CDR1 reads SGHAT; CDR2 reads FQNNGV. CDR3 sequence: CASSFLDTNNEQFF. The CDR3, as DNA: TGTGCCAGCAGCTTCTTGGACACTAACAATGAGCAGTTCTTC.

The chain combines TRBV6-2 or TRBV6-3 with TRBJ2-1; D uncertain. Germline V gives CDR1 MNHEY, CDR2 SVGEGT. The CDR3 runs to 13 residues. V lost 0 bases, J lost 9 bases, and 9 bases lay in between. The CDR3 sequence: CASSYSQRIEQFF. The CDR3 coding sequence is TGTGCCAGCAGTTACTCCCAGAGGATTGAGCAGTTCTTC.

This rearrangement joins TRBV7-2 to TRBJ2-5; 7 bases match TRBD1. Germline V gene sequence: CDR1 SGHTA, CDR2 FQGNSA. After removal of 4 bases from V and 3 bases from J, the junction contained 5 bases not matched to a gene. The length of the CDR3 is 14 residues. Here the CDR3 reads CASSWDRAEETQYF. CDR3 nucleotides: TGTGCCAGCAGCTGGGACAGAGCGGAAGAGACCCAGTACTTC. The variable domain in full, completed from reference TRBV7-2 and TRBJ2-5, reads GAGVSQSPSNKVTEKGKDVELRCDPISGHTALYWYRQSLGQGLEFLIYFQGNSAPDKSGLPSDRFSAERTGGSVSTLTIQRTQQEDSAVYLCASSWDRAEETQYFGPGTRLLVL.

V and J are TRBV10-3 and TRBJ2-7; maybe TRBD2 (6 bases). The CDR3 is 13 amino acids. Per germline, CDR1 ENHRY and CDR2 SYGVKD. V lost 6 bases and J lost 4, with 13 bases in between. CDR3 loop: CAISSGSGYEQYF. As DNA, the CDR3 is TGTGCCATCAGCTCCGGGAGCGGGTACGAGCAGTACTTC.

The V and J genes are TRBV7-2 and TRBJ1-2; TRBD1 agrees at 7 bases. The germline V gene encodes CDR1 SGHTA and CDR2 FQGNSA. The V gene end was trimmed by 1 base and the J gene end by 5 bases; junction bases not matched to a gene: 10. CDR3 length: 16 amino acids. CDR3 in DNA: TGTGCCAGCAGCTTAGGGACCGGCAGGGGGAGTTATGGCTACACCTTC. This sequence encodes CASSLGTGRGSYGYTF.

The rearrangement uses TRBV9 and TRBJ2-5, with D tentatively TRBD1 (6 bases). Per germline, CDR1 SGDLS and CDR2 YYNGEE. The V end was cut by 4 bases, the J end by 0 bases, with 10 bases between. The CDR3 runs 14 residues. The CDR3 is CASSPGAYQETQYF. The CDR3 DNA sequence: TGTGCCAGCAGCCCAGGGGCCTACCAAGAGACCCAGTACTTC.

This clone was observed a single time. The gene calls are TRBV5-1 and TRBJ2-7; 9 positions agree with TRBD2. Germline-derived CDR1 and CDR2 are SGHRS and YFSETQ. The V and J ends lost 4 bases and 5 bases, in that order; junction bases with no gene match: 7. The CDR3 length is 14 residues. The CDR3 region has the DNA TGCGCCAGCAGCCCAGCCCTAGCGGGGCACGAGCAGTACTTC. Its translation is CASSPALAGHEQYF.

The chain couples TRBV7-2 to TRBJ1-6; no clear D. CDR1 is SGHTA, CDR2 FQGNSA, per germline. Trimming removed 1 base at V and 5 bases at J, with 9 bases between. The CDR3 spans 15 residues. The CDR3 DNA is TGTGCCAGCAGCTTAGTTGGCAGTAATAATTCACCCCTCCACTTT. Protein: CASSLVGSNNSPLHF. The variable domain in full, with the rest retrieved from reference TRBV7-2 and TRBJ1-6, is GAGVSQSPSNKVTEKGKDVELRCDPISGHTALYWYRQSLGQGLEFLIYFQGNSAPDKSGLPSDRFSAERTGGSVSTLTIQRTQQEDSAVYLCASSLVGSNNSPLHFGNGTRLTVT.

This chain uses TRBV7-3 with TRBJ2-2; D unresolved. V shed 1 base and J shed 2 bases, with 11 bases lying between them. Germline-derived CDR1 and CDR2 are SGHTA and FQGTGA. The CDR3 is 16 amino acids. DNA of the CDR3: TGTGCCAGCAGCTTAAAGGCGACACCTAACACCGGGGAGCTGTTTTTT. This codes for CASSLKATPNTGELFF.

The chain uses TRBV4-1 and TRBJ2-7, with a possible D match to TRBD1 (5 bases). V lost 4 bases to trimming and J lost 3 bases, with 13 bases between them. This CDR3 region has 14 residues. Germline CDR1 is MGHRA and CDR2 is YSYEKL. The CDR3 DNA is TGCGCCAGCAGCCCACCTACAGGATACTACGAGCAGTACTTC. This sequence encodes CASSPPTGYYEQYF.

V gene TRBV9 combines with J gene TRBJ2-6; D unclear. V lost 2 bases to trimming and J lost 0 bases, with 3 bases between them. The CDR3 has 14 amino acids. Germline lookup yields CDR1 SGDLS and CDR2 YYNGEE. Here the CDR3 DNA reads TGTGCCAGCAGCGTCGTCTCTGGGGCCAACGTCCTGACTTTC. Amino acid sequence: CASSVVSGANVLTF.

Written as DNA, the CDR3 is TGTGCCAGCAGCGTAGGTACATATACAGGGGAGACCCAGTACTTC. As protein: CASSVGTYTGETQYF. The gene calls are TRBV9 and TRBJ2-5; perhaps TRBD1 as D (6 bases). The CDR3 is made up of 15 amino acids. Trimming cost V 0 bases and J 5 bases, with 14 bases left between them. Germline V gene sequence: CDR1 SGDLS, CDR2 YYNGEE.

This chain connects TRBV19 to TRBJ2-1; TRBD2 matches at 7 bases. Germline V gives CDR1 LNHDA, CDR2 SQIVND (reference sequence). J gave up 2 bases and V 5 bases, and 9 bases lay outside the gene matches. The CDR3 runs 16 residues. This chain's CDR3 is CASSSFGGGAYNEQFF. The CDR3 DNA reads as TGTGCCAGTAGTTCGTTTGGGGGGGGAGCCTACAATGAGCAGTTCTTC.

The V call is TRBV1, the J call TRBJ1-6; the DNA was not compared with TRBD1, the D call given in the table. TRBV1 is given as a pseudogene. The CDR3 consists of 18 residues. CDR3 in DNA: TGCACCAGCAGCCAAGAGGGACATATCCGCTCCTATAATTCACCCCTCCACTTT. Its translation: CTSSQEGHIRSYNSPLHF.

V gene TRBV10-3 combines with J gene TRBJ1-1; a possible D gene is TRBD1 (5 bases). The CDR3 is 14 amino acids. The V gene lost 4 bases and the J gene lost 5 bases, with 14 bases spanning the gap. Germline values: CDR1 ENHRY, CDR2 SYGVKD. CDR3 bases: TGTGCCATCAGTGCGGGTCGGGAGGGGACTGAAGCTTTCTTT. Its protein product is CAISAGREGTEAFF.

The chain joins TRBV19 to TRBJ2-2, with 12 nucleotides matching TRBD2. Germline V gene sequence: CDR1 LNHDA, CDR2 SQIVND (reference sequence). The CDR3 is 17 amino acids. V shed 5 bases and J 4 bases; nucleotides not matched to a gene: 8. CDR3 in amino acids: CASSRTSGVVGTGELFF. For the CDR3, the DNA is TGTGCCAGTAGTCGGACTAGCGGGGTGGTGGGCACCGGGGAGCTGTTTTTT.

This chain joins TRBV4-1 and TRBJ2-5, with 8 bases lining up with TRBD1. The CDR3 is 15 residues long. Per the germline V gene, CDR1 is MGHRA and CDR2 is YSYEKL. Losses at the gene ends were 0 bases for V and 4 bases for J; bases not matched to a gene: 4. The CDR3 here is CASSQDRTGPETQYF. CDR3 coding DNA: TGCGCCAGCAGCCAAGATAGGACAGGGCCAGAGACCCAGTACTTC.

The CDR3 loop is CASSYSPGQRNEQYF. The DNA of the CDR3 is TGTGCCAGCAGTTACTCACCGGGACAGCGTAACGAGCAGTACTTC. The gene calls are TRBV6-5 and TRBJ2-7; 7 nucleotides agree with TRBD1. The V segment lost 0 bases and the J segment 5 bases; nucleotides outside the gene matches: 7. The CDR3 spans 15 residues. CDR1 MNHEY and CDR2 SVGAGI come from the germline V gene.

The chain carries TRBV6-5 and TRBJ1-4; 11 nucleotides match TRBD1. V trimming: 2 bases; J trimming: 5 bases; junction bases outside the gene matches: 4. Looked up from germline, CDR1 is MNHEY and CDR2 is SVGAGI. The CDR3 consists of 16 residues. Here the CDR3 reads CASSYGTGGGNEKLFF. The CDR3 nucleotides read TGTGCCAGCAGTTACGGGACAGGGGGAGGGAATGAAAAACTGTTTTTT.

The chain links TRBV3-1 (or the pseudogene TRBV3-2) to TRBJ2-1; D is perhaps TRBD1 (6 bases). The CDR3 sequence is 15 residues long. Germline-derived CDR1 and CDR2 are LGHDT and YNNKEL (reference sequence). V was cut by 4 bases and J by 7 bases, with 17 bases left in between. The CDR3 reads CASSRFKGQGNEQFF. For the CDR3, the DNA is TGTGCCAGCAGCCGTTTTAAGGGGCAGGGGAATGAGCAGTTCTTC.

This clone was detected a few times. The chain carries TRBV28 and TRBJ1-2; maybe TRBD1 (6 bases). Trimming took off 9 bases at V and 0 bases at J, with 17 bases between the two ends. CDR1 is MDHEN and CDR2 is SYDVKM in the germline V gene. The CDR3 covers 15 residues. The CDR3 DNA reads TGTGCCAGTAAGGCGCAGGGGACCTCTAACTATGGCTACACCTTC. Protein product: CASKAQGTSNYGYTF.

This clone was seen a handful of times. This chain links TRBV15 with TRBJ2-3; the match to TRBD2 covers 10 bases. The junction had 5 bases not matched to a gene; V was cut back by 1 base and J by 1 base. The germline V gene has CDR1 LNHNV and CDR2 YYDKDF (reference sequence). The CDR3 extends over 17 amino acids. The CDR3 protein is CATSRGLLAGGTDTQYF. The CDR3 coding sequence is TGTGCCACCAGCAGAGGGCTTCTAGCGGGGGGCACAGATACGCAGTATTTT.

The CDR3 region is CASSLPGTIVYNSPLHF. CDR3 bases: TGTGCCAGTAGTCTCCCTGGGACTATCGTATATAATTCACCCCTCCACTTT. This chain connects TRBV19 to TRBJ1-6, with D maybe TRBD1 (5 bases). Germline V gives CDR1 LNHDA, CDR2 SQIVND (reference sequence). V dropped 5 bases and J dropped 4 bases, with 18 bases sitting between them. The CDR3 has 17 amino acids.

This chain links TRBV3-1 (or the pseudogene TRBV3-2) with TRBJ2-6; D remains ambiguous. Germline CDR1 LGHDT, CDR2 YNNKEL (reference sequence). The CDR3 runs to 17 residues. Between the trimmed V and J ends, which lost 0 bases and 0 bases, there was a span of 9 bases. The DNA for the CDR3 is TGTGCCAGCAGCCAAGACCCAGGCCTCTCTGGGGCCAACGTCCTGACTTTC. It specifies CASSQDPGLSGANVLTF.

The chain has TRBV5-1 and TRBJ2-1; TRBD2 aligns across 8 bases. The CDR3 is 17 residues long. Germline-derived CDR1 and CDR2 are SGHRS and YFSETQ. V trimming: 0 bases; J trimming: 4 bases; junction bases outside the gene matches: 9. DNA of the CDR3: TGCGCCAGCAGCTTGGGAGGCGGGGGGATGGTATACAATGAGCAGTTCTTC. Its translation: CASSLGGGGMVYNEQFF.

This chain connects TRBV10-3 to TRBJ2-6; TRBD1 aligns across 7 bases. The junction had 4 bases not matched to a gene; V was cut back by 8 bases and J by 0 bases. This CDR3 spans 15 amino acids. Germline CDR1 ENHRY, CDR2 SYGVKD. The CDR3 here is CAIGEGASGANVLTF. In DNA, the CDR3 is TGTGCCATCGGAGAGGGGGCCTCTGGGGCCAACGTCCTGACTTTC.

This clone was seen only a few times. The gene calls are TRBV27 and TRBJ1-5; TRBD1 matches 7 bases. Germline V lookup: CDR1 MNHEY, CDR2 SMNVEV (reference sequence). This CDR3 spans 15 amino acids. The trim removed 0 bases at V and 2 bases at J, leaving 1 base unmatched. DNA of the CDR3: TGTGCCAGCAGTTTATCCACAGGGGGCAATCAGCCCCAGCATTTT. It codes for CASSLSTGGNQPQHF.

The rearrangement uses TRBV10-2 and TRBJ2-5; 8 nucleotides match TRBD1. Germline lookup yields CDR1 WSHSY and CDR2 SAAADI. CDR3 length: 13 residues. Trimming cost V 6 bases and J 4 bases; bases outside gene matches: 4. The CDR3 nucleotides read TGCGCCAGCAGGATCAGGGGGCCAGAGACCCAGTACTTC. Translation: CASRIRGPETQYF.

This clone was recorded a few times. This chain joins TRBV6-2 or TRBV6-3 and TRBJ1-1; TRBD1 might be the D (6 bases). V lost 0 bases and J lost 0, with 17 bases in between. The CDR3 length is 18 residues. Germline CDR1 is MNHEY and CDR2 is SVGEGT. This chain's CDR3 is CASSYSSQGYIMNTEAFF. Written as DNA, the CDR3 is TGTGCCAGCAGTTACTCATCACAGGGATACATCATGAACACTGAAGCTTTCTTT.

Comments on this clone: This may be a read error: a much more frequent sequence differs by one nucleotide. The rearrangement links TRBV2 to TRBJ2-5, with D possibly being TRBD1 (5 bases). The CDR3 sequence is 13 residues long. Trimming stripped 5 bases from V and 2 bases from J, with 9 bases between. Per the germline V gene, CDR1 is SNHLY and CDR2 is FYNNEI. CDR3 region: CASSSDSQETQYF. The CDR3 region has the DNA TGTGCCAGCAGTAGTGACAGTCAAGAGACCCAGTACTTC.

The CDR3: CASSPTLPGQAPGGYTF. The CDR3 DNA reads as TGCGCCAGCAGCCCAACCTTACCGGGACAGGCCCCTGGTGGCTACACCTTC. This chain uses TRBV5-1 with TRBJ1-2; 8 bases align to TRBD1. Looked up from germline, CDR1 is SGHRS and CDR2 is YFSETQ. V gave up 4 bases and J gave up 7 bases; unmatched junction bases: 18. The CDR3 has 17 amino acids. Together with reference TRBV5-1 and TRBJ1-2, the CDR3 gives the full variable domain: KAGVTQTPRYLIKTRGQQVTLSCSPISGHRSVSWYQQTPGQGLQFLFEYFSETQRNKGNFPGRFSGRQFSNSRSEMNVSTLELGDSALYLCASSPTLPGQAPGGYTFGSGTRLTVV.